This T cell receptor (beta chain) was sequenced in a study of cytomegalovirus exposure and HLA in healthy donors. General study results and limits: In a later analysis, V- and J-gene trimming of beta chains associated with a DCLRE1C missense variant, replicated independently. Presence/absence results assume similar sequencing depth per donor, which may not hold.

The CDR3 length is 11 residues. In germline, CDR1 is MNHEY, CDR2 SMNVEV (reference sequence). This clone was counted a few times. Its antigen is still unknown. Sequence at one end of the junction differs from germline and may be a read error. The PCR contained 60 Vbeta and 13 Jbeta primers. Method: immunoSEQ multiplex PCR; TCRdb's copy keeps in-frame clones and lacks some. The table includes around 200,000 clones, about 80% detected once. Material: PBMCs. The receptor was derived from a woman in her 30s in good health and CMV-seropositive. The chain has TRBV27 and TRBJ2-7, with TRBD2 identical over 8 bases. For the CDR3, the DNA is TGTGCCAGCAGTTTCCTCGGGAGGGCCTTCTTC. Translation: CASSFLGRAFF.